This TCR beta chain stems from a study of blood T cell repertoires in COVID-19. The ends were cut back, 4 bases at V and 8 bases at J, with 15 bases in the middle. The germline V gene encodes CDR1 SGHKS and CDR2 YYEKEE (reference sequence). The CDR3 totals 14 residues. This table comes from immunoSEQ multiplex PCR, and its TCRdb copy is limited to in-frame clones, with some not included. The sample has roughly 220,000 clones; approximately 83% are singletons. Specimen: peripheral blood. The genes are TRBV5-5 and TRBJ1-4; D uncertain. The sequence was collected from a woman aged 55-75 years with acute or convalescent COVID-19. Here the CDR3 DNA reads TGTGCCAGCAGCCCGTCGCGGGTTCTCGAAAAACTGTTTTTT. This translates into CASSPSRVLEKLFF. The variable domain in full, with the rest retrieved from reference TRBV5-5 and TRBJ1-4, is DAGVTQSPTHLIKTRGQQVTLRCSPISGHKSVSWYQQVLGQGPQFIFQYYEKEERGRGNFPDRFSARQFPNYSSELNVNALLLGDSALYLCASSPSRVLEKLFFGSGTQLSVL.